A single sample gave rise to the 2 T cell receptor beta chains below, sequenced in a study of blood T cell repertoires in COVID-19. Sequencing used immunoSEQ multiplex PCR; TCRdb keeps in-frame clones, though not all of them. The data show 250,000 to 350,000 clones, approximately 90% seen once. The sample was peripheral blood. The receptors shown here come from a woman aged 60-70 years with acute or convalescent COVID-19.

The V call is TRBV7-2, the J call TRBJ1-5, with unresolved D. Germline-derived CDR1 and CDR2 are SGHTA and FQGNSA. The CDR3 is made up of 12 amino acids. V was shortened by 5 bases and J by 9 bases, with 11 bases between the two germline ends. The CDR3: CASSILLRPQHF. The CDR3, as DNA: TGTGCCAGCAGCATATTATTGAGGCCCCAGCATTTT. Complete variable domain (other parts from reference TRBV7-2 and TRBJ1-5): GAGVSQSPSNKVTEKGKDVELRCDPISGHTALYWYRQSLGQGLEFLIYFQGNSAPDKSGLPSDRFSAERTGGSVSTLTIQRTQQEDSAVYLCASSILLRPQHFGDGTRLSIL.

The chain recombines TRBV10-3 with TRBJ1-3; D might be TRBD1 (6 bases). Germline assignment: CDR1 ENHRY and CDR2 SYGVKD. V was clipped by 10 bases and J by 4 bases, with 14 bases between them. This CDR3 is 13 amino acids long. The CDR3 DNA reads TGTGCCACCCGTACAGGGAACGGAAACACCATATATTTT. It translates to CATRTGNGNTIYF.